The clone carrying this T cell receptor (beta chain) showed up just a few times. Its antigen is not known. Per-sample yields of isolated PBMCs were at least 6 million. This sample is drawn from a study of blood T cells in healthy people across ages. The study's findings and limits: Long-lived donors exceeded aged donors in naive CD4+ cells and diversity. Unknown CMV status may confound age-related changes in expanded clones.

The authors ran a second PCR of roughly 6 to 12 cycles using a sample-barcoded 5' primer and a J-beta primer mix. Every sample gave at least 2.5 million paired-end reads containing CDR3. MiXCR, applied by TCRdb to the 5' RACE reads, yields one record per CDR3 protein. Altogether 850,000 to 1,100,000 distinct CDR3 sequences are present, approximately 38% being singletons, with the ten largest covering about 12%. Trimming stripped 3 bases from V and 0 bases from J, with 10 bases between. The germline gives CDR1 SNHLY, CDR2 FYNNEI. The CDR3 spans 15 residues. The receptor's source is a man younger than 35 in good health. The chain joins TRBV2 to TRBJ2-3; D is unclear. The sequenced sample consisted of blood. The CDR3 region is CASSEWATSTDTQYF. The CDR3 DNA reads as TGTGCCAGCAGTGAGTGGGCAACTAGCACAGATACGCAGTATTTT.